This TCR beta chain was documented in a study of blood T cell repertoires in COVID-19. On the study more broadly: Italy, Spain and the United States were the sources of the convalescent and acute COVID-19 samples. In each case, the material was cDNA or gDNA derived from T cells, B-cell-depleted T cells, or PBMCs.

Per the original methods: It was from reference gene primer amplification that nucleated cell counts were estimated. Here immunoSEQ multiplex PCR was the method, and the copy in TCRdb shows in-frame clones only, minus some. V and J calls and clone size come straight from that table; D and trimming were deduced from the DNA. The data contain 200,000 to 250,000 clones, nearly 90% of them singletons. The CDR3 runs to 15 residues. V lost 3 bases and J lost 2; bases outside the gene matches: 4. The germline gives CDR1 LGHDT, CDR2 YNNKEL (reference sequence). The chain combines TRBV3-1 (or the pseudogene TRBV3-2) with TRBJ1-3; 7 bases align to TRBD1. This receptor was taken from a man aged 25 to 45 who had been exposed to COVID-19. The sequencing sample was made of PBMCs or T cells enriched from blood (not recorded which). Here the CDR3 reads CASSQGQNAGNTIYF. DNA of the CDR3: TGTGCCAGCAGCCAGGGACAGAACGCTGGAAACACCATATATTTT.